Reported below is one T cell receptor beta chain. The data originate from a study of blood T cell repertoires in COVID-19. The ends lost 7 bases at V and 5 bases at J; junction bases unmatched: 4. The CDR3 totals 13 residues. From germline, CDR1 is SNHLY and CDR2 FYNNEI. Data came from immunoSEQ multiplex PCR; TCRdb stores just in-frame clones and leaves some out. The sample lists fewer than 300,000 clones, more than 70% occurring once. The origin of this receptor is a woman aged 45-59 years with acute or convalescent COVID-19. Sequencing was carried out using peripheral blood. The chain uses TRBV2 and TRBJ1-4; the match to TRBD1 covers 7 bases. Written as DNA, the CDR3 is TGTGCCAGCACGGGACAGTTAAATGAAAAACTGTTTTTT. Its protein is CASTGQLNEKLFF.